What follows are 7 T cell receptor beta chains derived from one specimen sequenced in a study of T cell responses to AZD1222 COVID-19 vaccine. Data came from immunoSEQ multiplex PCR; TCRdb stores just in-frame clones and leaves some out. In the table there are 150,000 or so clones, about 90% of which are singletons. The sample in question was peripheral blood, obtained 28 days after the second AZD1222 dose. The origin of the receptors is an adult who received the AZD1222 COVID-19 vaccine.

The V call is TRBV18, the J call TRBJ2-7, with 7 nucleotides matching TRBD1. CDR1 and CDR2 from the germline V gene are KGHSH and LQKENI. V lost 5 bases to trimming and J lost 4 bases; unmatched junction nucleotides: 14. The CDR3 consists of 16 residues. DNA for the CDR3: TGTGCCAGCTCAATCAGGATCCGGGACAGTCAATACGAGCAGTACTTC. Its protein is CASSIRIRDSQYEQYF.

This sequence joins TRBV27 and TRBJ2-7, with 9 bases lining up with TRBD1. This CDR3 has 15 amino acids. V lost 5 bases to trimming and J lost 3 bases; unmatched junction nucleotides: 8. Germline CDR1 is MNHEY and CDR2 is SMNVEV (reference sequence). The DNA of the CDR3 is TGTGCCAGCAGTCGCCCCGGGACAGGGAACTACGAGCAGTACTTC. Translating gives CASSRPGTGNYEQYF.

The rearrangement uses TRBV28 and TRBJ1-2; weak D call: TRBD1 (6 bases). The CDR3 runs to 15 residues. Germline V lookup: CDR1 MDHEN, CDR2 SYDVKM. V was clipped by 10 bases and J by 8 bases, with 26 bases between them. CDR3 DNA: TGTGCCACTTGTCCGAATGGCAGGGGTGATATCGGCTACACCTTC. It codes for CATCPNGRGDIGYTF.

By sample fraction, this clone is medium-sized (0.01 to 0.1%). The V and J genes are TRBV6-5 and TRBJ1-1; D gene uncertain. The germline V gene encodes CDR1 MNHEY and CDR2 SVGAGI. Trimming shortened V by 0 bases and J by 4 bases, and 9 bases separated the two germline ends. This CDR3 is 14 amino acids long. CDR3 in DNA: TGTGCCAGCAGTTACTCTAAAAGGGTCACTGAAGCTTTCTTT. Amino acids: CASSYSKRVTEAFF.

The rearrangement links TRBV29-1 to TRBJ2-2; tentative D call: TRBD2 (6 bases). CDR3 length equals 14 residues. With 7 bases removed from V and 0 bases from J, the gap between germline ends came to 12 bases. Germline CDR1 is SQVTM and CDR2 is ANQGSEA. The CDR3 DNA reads TGCAGCGCCCAAGCGGGCGCGAACACCGGGGAGCTGTTTTTT. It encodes CSAQAGANTGELFF.

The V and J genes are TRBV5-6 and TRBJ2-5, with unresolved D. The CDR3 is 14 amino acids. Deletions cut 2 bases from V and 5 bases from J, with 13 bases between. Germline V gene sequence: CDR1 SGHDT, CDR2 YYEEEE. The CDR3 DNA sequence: TGTGCCAGCAGCTTAGGTCGGACCTGGGAGACCCAGTACTTC. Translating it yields CASSLGRTWETQYF.

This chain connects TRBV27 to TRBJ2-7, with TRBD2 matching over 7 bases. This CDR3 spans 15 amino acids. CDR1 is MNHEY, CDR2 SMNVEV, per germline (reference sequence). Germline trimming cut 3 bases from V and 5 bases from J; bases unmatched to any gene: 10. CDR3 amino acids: CASSFEFREVNEQYF. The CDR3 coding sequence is TGTGCCAGCAGTTTTGAATTTCGGGAGGTCAACGAGCAGTACTTC.